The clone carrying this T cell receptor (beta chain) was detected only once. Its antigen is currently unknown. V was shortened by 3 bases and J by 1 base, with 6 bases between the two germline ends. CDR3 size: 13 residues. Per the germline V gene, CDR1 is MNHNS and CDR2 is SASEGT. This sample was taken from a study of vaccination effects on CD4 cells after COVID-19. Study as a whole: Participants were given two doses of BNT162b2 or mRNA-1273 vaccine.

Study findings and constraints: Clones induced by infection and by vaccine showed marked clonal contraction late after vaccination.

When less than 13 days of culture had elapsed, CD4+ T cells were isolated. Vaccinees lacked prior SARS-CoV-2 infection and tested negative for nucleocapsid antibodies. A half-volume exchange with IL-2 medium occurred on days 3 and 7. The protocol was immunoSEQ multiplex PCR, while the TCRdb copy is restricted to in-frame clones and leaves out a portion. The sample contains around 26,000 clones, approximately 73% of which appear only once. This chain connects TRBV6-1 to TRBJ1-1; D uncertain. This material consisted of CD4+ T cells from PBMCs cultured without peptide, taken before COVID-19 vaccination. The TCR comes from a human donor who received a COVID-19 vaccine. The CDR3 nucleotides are TGTGCCAGCAGTGAGAATAGGAACACTGAAGCTTTCTTT. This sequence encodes CASSENRNTEAFF.